The 9 T cell receptor beta chains below come from one sample, sequenced in a study of molecular identifiers for immune sequencing clone quantification. TCRdb fed the PCR reads into MiXCR, producing one record per CDR3 protein. This sample has some 590,000 distinct CDR3 sequences, with roughly 23% found just once. The sample taken for sequencing was naive CD8+ T cells from blood, with Jurkat cell RNA spiked in. Subset meaning: FACS-sorted CD8+CD4-CCR7+CD45RA+ naive T cells. These receptors originate from a human donor in good health. Some libraries in this study had Jurkat cell RNA spiked in.

This clonotype has only a few counts. The chain carries TRBV28 and TRBJ2-1; D gene uncertain. The germline CDR1 and CDR2 sequences are MDHEN and SYDVKM. The CDR3 spans 12 residues. Trimming removed 6 bases from V and 5 bases from J, with 8 bases in between. DNA for the CDR3: TGTGCCAGCAGATCTTCCCACAATGAGCAGTTCTTC. Its protein is CASRSSHNEQFF.

A note on this clonotype: This clone may be a read error of a much larger clone one base away. This chain connects TRBV28 to TRBJ1-4, with 11 bases that match TRBD1. From germline, CDR1 is MDHEN and CDR2 SYDVKM. The CDR3 runs 17 residues. CDR3: CASSPVPGQGDNEKLLF. The CDR3 region has the DNA TGTGCCAGCAGTCCAGTCCCGGGACAGGGGGATAATGAAAAACTGCTTTTT.

This clonotype has just a few counts. The chain recombines TRBV2 with TRBJ2-3, with 8 bases identical to TRBD1. The V and J ends lost 2 bases and 2 bases, in that order; junction bases with no gene match: 12. From germline, CDR1 is SNHLY and CDR2 FYNNEI. This CDR3 has 18 residues. CDR3 DNA: TGTGCCAGCAGTGAACTGGGCGGGACAGGTGTCCCCACAGATACGCAGTATTTT. As protein: CASSELGGTGVPTDTQYF.

This clonotype was counted only a few times. J is TRBJ2-3 and V is TRBV11-2; 10 bases fit TRBD2. This CDR3 is 18 amino acids long. Germline-derived CDR1 and CDR2 are SGHAT and FQNNGV. V trimming: 1 base; J trimming: 3 bases; junction bases outside the gene matches: 10. DNA for the CDR3: TGTGCCAGCAGCTTAGTAGCGAGCGGGGGGGCGTGGACAGATACGCAGTATTTT. This gives the protein CASSLVASGGAWTDTQYF.

The chain employs TRBV28 and TRBJ1-5; tentative D call: TRBD1 (5 bases). V gave up 1 base and J gave up 5 bases, with 18 bases separating them. CDR1 MDHEN and CDR2 SYDVKM come from the germline V gene. This CDR3 is built from 17 residues. The CDR3 loop reads CASSLLGQGKDYQPQHF. Here the CDR3 DNA reads TGTGCCAGCAGTTTATTGGGTCAGGGAAAGGACTATCAGCCCCAGCATTTT. The entire variable domain, with the rest obtained from reference TRBV28 and TRBJ1-5, is as follows: DVKVTQSSRYLVKRTGEKVFLECVQDMDHENMFWYRQDPGLGLRLIYFSYDVKMKEKGDIPEGYSVSREKKERFSLILESASTNQTSMYLCASSLLGQGKDYQPQHFGDGTRLSIL.

This clonotype has at least ten counts. V gene TRBV29-1 combines with J gene TRBJ1-1, with D tentatively TRBD1 (6 bases). The CDR3 is 14 amino acids. The germline V gene has CDR1 SQVTM and CDR2 ANQGSEA. V was trimmed by 8 bases and J by 0 bases, leaving 16 bases between them. The CDR3 DNA is TGCAGCTACAGGGCGCAGGGGCTGAACACTGAAGCTTTCTTT. It encodes CSYRAQGLNTEAFF.

The rearrangement uses TRBV29-1 and TRBJ2-7; 14 positions agree with TRBD2. V shed 3 bases, J shed 3 bases, and the junction held 4 bases outside the gene matches. From germline, CDR1 is SQVTM and CDR2 ANQGSEA. The CDR3 extends over 15 amino acids. The CDR3 spells CSVETGTSGSYEQYF. The CDR3 DNA reads as TGCAGCGTTGAGACTGGGACTAGCGGGAGCTACGAGCAGTACTTC.

The chain joins TRBV12-3 or TRBV12-4 to TRBJ2-2; weak D call: TRBD1 (5 bases). This CDR3 is built from 12 residues. V shed 6 bases and J shed 13 bases, with 15 bases lying between them. CDR3 sequence reads: CASSPGNRVLFF. CDR3 coding DNA: TGTGCCAGCAGCCCAGGGAACCGGGTGCTGTTTTTT.

This clonotype was observed at least ten times. The J gene is TRBJ1-4, the V gene TRBV12-3 or TRBV12-4, with TRBD1 matching 9 bases. Unmatched junction bases numbered 5, after V lost 4 bases and J lost 8 bases. This CDR3 is 14 amino acids long. CDR3 nucleotides: TGTGCCAGCAGTTCCACAGGGGGCTGGGAAAAACTGTTTTTT. Translation gives CASSSTGGWEKLFF.